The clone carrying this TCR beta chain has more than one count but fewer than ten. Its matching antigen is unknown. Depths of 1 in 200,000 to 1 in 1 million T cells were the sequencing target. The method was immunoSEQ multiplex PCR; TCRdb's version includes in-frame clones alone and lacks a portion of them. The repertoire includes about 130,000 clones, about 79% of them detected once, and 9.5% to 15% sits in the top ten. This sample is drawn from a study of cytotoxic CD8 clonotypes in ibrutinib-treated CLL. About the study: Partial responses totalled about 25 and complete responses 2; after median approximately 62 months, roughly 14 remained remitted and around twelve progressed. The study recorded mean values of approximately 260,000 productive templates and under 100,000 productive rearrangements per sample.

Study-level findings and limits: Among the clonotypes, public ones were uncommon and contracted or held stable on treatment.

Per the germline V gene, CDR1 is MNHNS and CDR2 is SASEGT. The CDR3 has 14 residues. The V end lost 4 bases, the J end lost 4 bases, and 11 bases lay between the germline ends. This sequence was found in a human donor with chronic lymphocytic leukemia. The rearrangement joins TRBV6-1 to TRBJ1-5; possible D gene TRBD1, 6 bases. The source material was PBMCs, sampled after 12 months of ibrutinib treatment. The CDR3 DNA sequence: TGTGCCAGCAGTGTCGTAGGGGGAAATCAGCCCCAGCATTTT. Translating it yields CASSVVGGNQPQHF.